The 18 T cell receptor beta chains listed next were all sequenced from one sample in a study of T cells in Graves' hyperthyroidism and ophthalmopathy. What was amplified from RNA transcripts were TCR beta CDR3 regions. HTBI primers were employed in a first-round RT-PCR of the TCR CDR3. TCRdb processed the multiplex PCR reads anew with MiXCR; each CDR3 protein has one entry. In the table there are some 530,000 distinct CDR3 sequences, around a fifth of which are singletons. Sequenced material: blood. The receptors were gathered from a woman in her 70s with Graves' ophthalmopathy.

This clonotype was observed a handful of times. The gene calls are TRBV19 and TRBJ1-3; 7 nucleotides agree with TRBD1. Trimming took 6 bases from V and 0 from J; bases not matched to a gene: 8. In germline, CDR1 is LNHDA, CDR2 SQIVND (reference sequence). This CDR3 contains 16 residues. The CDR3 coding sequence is TGTGCCAGTAGCCCCCGACAGGGAGTCTCTGGAAACACCATATATTTT. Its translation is CASSPRQGVSGNTIYF.

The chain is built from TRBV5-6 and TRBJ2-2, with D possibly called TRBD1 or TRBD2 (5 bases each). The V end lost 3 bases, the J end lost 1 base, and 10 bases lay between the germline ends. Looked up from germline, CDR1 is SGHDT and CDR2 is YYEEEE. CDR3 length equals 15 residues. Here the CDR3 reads CASSWGPVNTGELFF. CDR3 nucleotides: TGTGCCAGCAGCTGGGGACCGGTGAACACCGGGGAGCTGTTTTTT.

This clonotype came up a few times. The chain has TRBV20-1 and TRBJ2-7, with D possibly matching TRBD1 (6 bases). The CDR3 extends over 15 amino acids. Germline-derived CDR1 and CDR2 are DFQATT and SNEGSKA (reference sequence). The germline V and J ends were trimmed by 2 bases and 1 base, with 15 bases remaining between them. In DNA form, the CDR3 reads TGCAGTGCTAGAAACGGACAGAGGACATCCTACGAGCAGTACTTC. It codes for CSARNGQRTSYEQYF.

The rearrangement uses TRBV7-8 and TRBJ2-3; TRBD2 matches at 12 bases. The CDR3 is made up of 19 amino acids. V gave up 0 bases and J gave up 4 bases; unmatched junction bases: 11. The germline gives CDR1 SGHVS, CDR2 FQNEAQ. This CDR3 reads CASSLARASGRASPDTQYF. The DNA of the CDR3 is TGTGCCAGCAGCTTAGCGCGGGCTAGCGGGAGGGCCTCGCCAGATACGCAGTATTTT.

The DNA of the CDR3 is TGCGCCAGCAGCCAAGATACGGGAGTGGTGGCCAAAAACATTCAGTACTTC. Amino acids: CASSQDTGVVAKNIQYF. This sequence joins TRBV4-1 and TRBJ2-4; weak D call: TRBD2 (6 bases). With 0 bases removed from V and 1 base from J, the gap between germline ends came to 13 bases. The CDR3 totals 17 residues. CDR1 is MGHRA, CDR2 YSYEKL, per germline.

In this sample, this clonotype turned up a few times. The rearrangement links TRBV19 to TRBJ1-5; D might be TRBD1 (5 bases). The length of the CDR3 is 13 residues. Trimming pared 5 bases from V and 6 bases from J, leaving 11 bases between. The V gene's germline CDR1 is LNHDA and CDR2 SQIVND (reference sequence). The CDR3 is CASSGGVAQPQHF. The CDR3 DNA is TGTGCCAGTAGTGGAGGGGTAGCTCAGCCCCAGCATTTT.

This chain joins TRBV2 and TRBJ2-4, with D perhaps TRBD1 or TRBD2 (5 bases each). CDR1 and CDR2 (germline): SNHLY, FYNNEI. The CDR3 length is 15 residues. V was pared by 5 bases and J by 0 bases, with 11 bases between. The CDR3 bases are TGTGCCAGCAGTCCGCCCGGGACAGCCAAAAACATTCAGTACTTC. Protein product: CASSPPGTAKNIQYF.

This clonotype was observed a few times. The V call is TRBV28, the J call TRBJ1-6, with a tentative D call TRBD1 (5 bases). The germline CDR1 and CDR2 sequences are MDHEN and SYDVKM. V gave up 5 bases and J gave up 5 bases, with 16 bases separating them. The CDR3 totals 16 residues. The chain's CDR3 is CASSERRDFHNSPLHF. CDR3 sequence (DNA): TGTGCCAGCAGTGAACGTCGGGACTTTCATAATTCACCCCTCCACTTT.

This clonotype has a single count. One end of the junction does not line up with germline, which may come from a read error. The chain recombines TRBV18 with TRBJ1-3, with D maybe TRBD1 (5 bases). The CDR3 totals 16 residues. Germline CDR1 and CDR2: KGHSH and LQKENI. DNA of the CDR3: TGTGCCAGCTCACCACGGGGGTCGAGCTCTGGAGACACCATATATTTT. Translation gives CASSPRGSSSGDTIYF.

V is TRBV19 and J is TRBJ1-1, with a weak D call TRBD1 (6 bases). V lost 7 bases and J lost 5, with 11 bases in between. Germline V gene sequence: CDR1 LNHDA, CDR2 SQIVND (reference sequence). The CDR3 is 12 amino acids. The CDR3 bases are TGTGCCAGTACAAAGGGGGAGACTGAAGCTTTCTTT. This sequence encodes CASTKGETEAFF.

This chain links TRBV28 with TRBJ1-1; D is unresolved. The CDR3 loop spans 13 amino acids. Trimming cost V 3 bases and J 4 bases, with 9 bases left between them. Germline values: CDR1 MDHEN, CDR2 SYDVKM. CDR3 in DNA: TGTGCCAGCAGTTTGAGGGTCGGCACTGAAGCTTTCTTT. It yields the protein CASSLRVGTEAFF.

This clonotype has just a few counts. The CDR3 spells CGGGSYLNTGELFF. The CDR3, as DNA: TGTGGGGGAGGGTCGTACTTGAACACCGGGGAGCTGTTTTTT. This chain joins TRBV19 and TRBJ2-2; 7 bases agree with TRBD2. This CDR3 has 14 residues. Per the germline V gene, CDR1 is LNHDA and CDR2 is SQIVND (reference sequence).

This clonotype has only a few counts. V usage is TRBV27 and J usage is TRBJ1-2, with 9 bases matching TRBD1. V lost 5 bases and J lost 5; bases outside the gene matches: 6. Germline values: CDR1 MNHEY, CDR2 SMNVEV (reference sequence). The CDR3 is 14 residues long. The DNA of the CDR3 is TGTGCCAGCAGTCCATGGACAGGGGCTTATGGCTACACCTTC. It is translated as CASSPWTGAYGYTF.

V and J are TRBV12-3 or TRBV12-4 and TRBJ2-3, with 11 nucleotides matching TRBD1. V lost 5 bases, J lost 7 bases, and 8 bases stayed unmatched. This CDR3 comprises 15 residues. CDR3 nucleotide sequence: TGTGCCAGCAGTCTCGGGACAGGGGGTGGGAATACGCAGTATTTT. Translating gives CASSLGTGGGNTQYF.

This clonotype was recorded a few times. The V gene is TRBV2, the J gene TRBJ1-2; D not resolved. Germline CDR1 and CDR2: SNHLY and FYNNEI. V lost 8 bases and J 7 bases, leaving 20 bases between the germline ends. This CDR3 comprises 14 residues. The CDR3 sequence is CASRGDSLPTGYTF. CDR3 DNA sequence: TGTGCCAGCCGCGGGGATTCCCTCCCTACTGGCTACACCTTC.

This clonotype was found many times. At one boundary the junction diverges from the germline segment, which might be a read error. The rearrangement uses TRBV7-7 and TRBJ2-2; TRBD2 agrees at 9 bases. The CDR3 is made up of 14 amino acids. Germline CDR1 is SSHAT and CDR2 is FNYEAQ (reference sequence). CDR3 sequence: CASSLSGRSGELFF. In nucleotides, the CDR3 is TGTGCTAGCAGCTTAAGCGGGAGGTCCGGGGAGCTGTTTTTT.

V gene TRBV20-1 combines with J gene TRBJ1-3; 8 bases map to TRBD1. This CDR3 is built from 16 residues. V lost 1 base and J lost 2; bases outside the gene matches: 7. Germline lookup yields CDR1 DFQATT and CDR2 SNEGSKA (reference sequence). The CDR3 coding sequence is TGCAGTGCTAGAGGGCAGGGGGCGGACCCTGGAAACACCATATATTTT. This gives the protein CSARGQGADPGNTIYF.

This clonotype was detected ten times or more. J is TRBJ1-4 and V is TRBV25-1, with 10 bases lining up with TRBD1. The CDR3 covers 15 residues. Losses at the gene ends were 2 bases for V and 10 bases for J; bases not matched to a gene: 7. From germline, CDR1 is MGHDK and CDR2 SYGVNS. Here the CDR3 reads CASSEVGQGRGKLFF. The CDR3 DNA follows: TGTGCCAGCAGTGAAGTGGGACAGGGGAGGGGAAAACTGTTTTTT.